The 8 T cell receptor beta chains below all came from one sample that was sequenced in a study of T cell responses to AZD1222 COVID-19 vaccine. Some clones are missing from TCRdb's copy, which holds only in-frame ones; the method was immunoSEQ multiplex PCR. With 150,000 or so clones in the sample, the ten largest clones hold about 2.2%. Sequenced material: peripheral blood. The source is an adult in good health.

CDR3 bases: TGTGCCAGCAGTAAGACAGGGGCTTACAATCAGCCCCAGCATTTT. Its translation is CASSKTGAYNQPQHF. The rearrangement uses TRBV6-2 or TRBV6-3 and TRBJ1-5; 8 bases align to TRBD1. J lost 3 bases, V lost 5 bases, and 6 bases had no gene match. CDR1 is MNHEY, CDR2 SVGEGT, per germline. The CDR3 extends over 15 amino acids.

The chain carries TRBV30 and TRBJ2-5; possible D gene TRBD1, 6 bases. This CDR3 comprises 13 residues. Germline CDR1 and CDR2: GTSNPN and SVGIG (reference sequence). V lost 2 bases and J 5 bases, leaving 12 bases between the germline ends. The CDR3 region has the DNA TGTGCCTGGAGTTCTGGGGGCGAGGAGACCCAGTACTTC. The encoded protein is CAWSSGGEETQYF.

The rearrangement links TRBV14 to TRBJ2-3; 7 bases fit TRBD1. This CDR3 spans 16 amino acids. Germline V CDR1 and CDR2: SGHDN, FVKESK. Germline trimming cut 3 bases from V and 6 bases from J; bases unmatched to any gene: 12. The DNA for the CDR3 is TGTGCCAGCAGCCACCTCGTCAGGGGGTCGTCGGATACGCAGTATTTT. The encoded protein is CASSHLVRGSSDTQYF.

V is TRBV7-9 and J is TRBJ1-2, with D perhaps TRBD1 (6 bases). The germline V and J ends were trimmed by 10 bases and 7 bases, with 10 bases remaining between them. This CDR3 comprises 10 residues. CDR1 and CDR2 from the germline V gene are SEHNR and FQNEAQ (reference sequence). The CDR3 nucleotides are TGTGCCATTGGACAGCTTGGCTACACCTTC. It translates to CAIGQLGYTF.

This chain joins TRBV12-3 or TRBV12-4 and TRBJ2-6; tentative D call: TRBD2 (5 bases). The CDR3 sequence is 11 residues long. V was trimmed by 3 bases and J by 18 bases, leaving 12 bases between them. The CDR3 loop is CASSFRETATF. CDR3 nucleotide sequence: TGTGCCAGCAGTTTTCGGGAAACAGCGACTTTC.

The genes are TRBV2 and TRBJ1-4; a weak D match, TRBD1 (5 bases). The V gene's germline CDR1 is SNHLY and CDR2 FYNNEI. The V end lost 3 bases, the J end lost 8 bases, and 16 bases lay between the germline ends. CDR3 size: 15 residues. CDR3 in DNA: TGTGCCAGCAGTGATCAGGGACGGATTGGCGAAAAACTGTTTTTT. This codes for CASSDQGRIGEKLFF.

V and J are TRBV11-2 and TRBJ1-1; perhaps TRBD1 as D (5 bases). In germline, CDR1 is SGHAT, CDR2 FQNNGV. V lost 3 bases and J lost 2, with 13 bases in between. This CDR3 is 15 amino acids long. CDR3 DNA: TGTGCCAGCAGCTTTCGCGCCAGGGTAAACACTGAAGCTTTCTTT. It encodes CASSFRARVNTEAFF.

The chain employs TRBV28 and TRBJ2-1; 7 bases are shared with TRBD1. The germline V gene encodes CDR1 MDHEN and CDR2 SYDVKM. The CDR3 is 14 residues long. Trimming removed 6 bases from V and 7 bases from J; junction bases left unmatched: 9. The CDR3 loop reads CASRGPGQINEQFF. DNA for the CDR3: TGTGCCAGCAGAGGACCGGGACAGATTAATGAGCAGTTCTTC.